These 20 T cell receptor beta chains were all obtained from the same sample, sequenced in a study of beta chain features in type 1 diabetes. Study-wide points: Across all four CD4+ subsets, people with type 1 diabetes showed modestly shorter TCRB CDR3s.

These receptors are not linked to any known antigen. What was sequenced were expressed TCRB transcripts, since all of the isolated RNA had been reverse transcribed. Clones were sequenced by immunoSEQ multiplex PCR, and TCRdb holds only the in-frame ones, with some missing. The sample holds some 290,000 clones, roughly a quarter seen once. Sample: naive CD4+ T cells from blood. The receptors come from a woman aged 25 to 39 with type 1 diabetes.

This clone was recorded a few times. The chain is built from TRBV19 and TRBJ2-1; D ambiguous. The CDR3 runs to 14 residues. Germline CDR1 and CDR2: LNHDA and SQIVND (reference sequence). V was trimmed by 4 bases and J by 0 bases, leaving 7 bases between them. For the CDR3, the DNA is TGTGCCAGTAGTAAGCAATCCTCCTACAATGAGCAGTTCTTC. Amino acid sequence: CASSKQSSYNEQFF. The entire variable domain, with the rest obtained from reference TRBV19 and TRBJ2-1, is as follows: DGGITQSPKYLFRKEGQNVTLSCEQNLNHDAMYWYRQDPGQGLRLIYYSQIVNDFQKGDIAEGYSVSREKKESFPLTVTSAQKNPTAFYLCASSKQSSYNEQFFGPGTRLTVL.

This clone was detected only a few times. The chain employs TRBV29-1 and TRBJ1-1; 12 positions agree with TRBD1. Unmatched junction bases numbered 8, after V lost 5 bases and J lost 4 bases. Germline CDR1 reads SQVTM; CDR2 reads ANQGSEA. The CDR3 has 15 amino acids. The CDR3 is CSVTGTGGAGTEAFF. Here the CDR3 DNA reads TGCAGCGTTACCGGGACAGGGGGCGCGGGCACTGAAGCTTTCTTT.

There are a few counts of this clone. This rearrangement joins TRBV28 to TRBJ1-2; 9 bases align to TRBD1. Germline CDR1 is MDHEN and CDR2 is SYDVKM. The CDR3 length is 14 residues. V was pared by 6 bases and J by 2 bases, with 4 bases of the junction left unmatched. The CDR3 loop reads CASRTGQGNYGYTF. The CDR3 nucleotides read TGTGCCAGCAGGACGGGACAGGGAAACTATGGCTACACCTTC.

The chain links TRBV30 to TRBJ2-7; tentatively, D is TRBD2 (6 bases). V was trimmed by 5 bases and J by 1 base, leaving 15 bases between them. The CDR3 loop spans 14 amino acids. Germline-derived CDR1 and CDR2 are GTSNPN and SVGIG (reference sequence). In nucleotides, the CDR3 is TGTGCCTGGGGGCTTGAAGGGAGGTCCTACGAGCAGTACTTC. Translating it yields CAWGLEGRSYEQYF.

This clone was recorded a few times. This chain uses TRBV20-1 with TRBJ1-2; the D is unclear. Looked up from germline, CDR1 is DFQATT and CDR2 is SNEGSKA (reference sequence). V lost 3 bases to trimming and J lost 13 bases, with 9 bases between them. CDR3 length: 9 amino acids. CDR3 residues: CSASGEGTF. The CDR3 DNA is TGCAGTGCTAGTGGAGAAGGCACCTTC.

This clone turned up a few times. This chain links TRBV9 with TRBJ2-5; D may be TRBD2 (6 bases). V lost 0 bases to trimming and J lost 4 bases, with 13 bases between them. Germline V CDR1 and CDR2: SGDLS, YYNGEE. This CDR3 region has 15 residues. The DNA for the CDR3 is TGTGCCAGCAGCGTAGGATCTGTGGGAGGAGAGACCCAGTACTTC. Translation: CASSVGSVGGETQYF.

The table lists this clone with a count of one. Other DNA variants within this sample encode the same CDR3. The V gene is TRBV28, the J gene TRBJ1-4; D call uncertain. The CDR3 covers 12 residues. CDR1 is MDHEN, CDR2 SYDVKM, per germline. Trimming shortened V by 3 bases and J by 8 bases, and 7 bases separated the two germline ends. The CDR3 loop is CASSLSREKLFF. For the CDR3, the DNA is TGTGCCAGCAGTTTGTCTAGGGAAAAACTGTTTTTT. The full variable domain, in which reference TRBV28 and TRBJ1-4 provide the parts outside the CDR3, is DVKVTQSSRYLVKRTGEKVFLECVQDMDHENMFWYRQDPGLGLRLIYFSYDVKMKEKGDIPEGYSVSREKKERFSLILESASTNQTSMYLCASSLSREKLFFGSGTQLSVL.

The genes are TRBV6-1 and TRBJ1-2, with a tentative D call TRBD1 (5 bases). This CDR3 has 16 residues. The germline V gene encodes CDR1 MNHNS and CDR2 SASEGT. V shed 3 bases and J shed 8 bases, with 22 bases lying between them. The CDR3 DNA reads TGTGCCAGCAGTGAGGGGTTTGGCAGGGACTTGATCGGCTACACCTTC. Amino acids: CASSEGFGRDLIGYTF.

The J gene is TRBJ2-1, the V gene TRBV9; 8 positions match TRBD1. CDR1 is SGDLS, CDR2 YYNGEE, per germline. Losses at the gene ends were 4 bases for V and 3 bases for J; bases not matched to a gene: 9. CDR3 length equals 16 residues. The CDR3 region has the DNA TGTGCCAGCAGCCCCCAAGGACAGGGTTACTACAATGAGCAGTTCTTC. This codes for CASSPQGQGYYNEQFF.

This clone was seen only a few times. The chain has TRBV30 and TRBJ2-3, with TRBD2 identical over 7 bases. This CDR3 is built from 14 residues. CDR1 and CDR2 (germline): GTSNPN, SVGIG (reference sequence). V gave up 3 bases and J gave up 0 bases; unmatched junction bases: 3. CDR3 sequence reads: CAWRASGSTDTQYF. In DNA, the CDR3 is TGTGCCTGGAGGGCTAGCGGTAGCACAGATACGCAGTATTTT.

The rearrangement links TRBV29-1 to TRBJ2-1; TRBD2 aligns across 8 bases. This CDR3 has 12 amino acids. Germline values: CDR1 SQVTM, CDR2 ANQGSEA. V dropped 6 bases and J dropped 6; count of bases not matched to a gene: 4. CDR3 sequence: CSVTLAGNEQFF. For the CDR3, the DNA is TGCAGCGTGACGCTAGCGGGCAATGAGCAGTTCTTC.

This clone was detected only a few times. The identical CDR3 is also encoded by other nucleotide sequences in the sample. CDR3 DNA sequence: TGTGCCAGCAGCTTACAGGGAGGCGGCACAGATACGCAGTATTTT. It yields the protein CASSLQGGGTDTQYF. The rearrangement uses TRBV7-9 and TRBJ2-3; weak D call: TRBD2 (6 bases). The CDR3 is 15 residues long. V shed 2 bases and J shed 1 base, with 10 bases lying between them. Germline assignment: CDR1 SEHNR and CDR2 FQNEAQ (reference sequence).

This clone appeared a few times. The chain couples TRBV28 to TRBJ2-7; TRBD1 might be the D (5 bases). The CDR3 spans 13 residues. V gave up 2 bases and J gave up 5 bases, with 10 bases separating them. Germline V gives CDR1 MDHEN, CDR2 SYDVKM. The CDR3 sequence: CASSLPGRHEQYF. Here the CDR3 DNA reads TGTGCCAGCAGTTTACCAGGGCGACACGAGCAGTACTTC.

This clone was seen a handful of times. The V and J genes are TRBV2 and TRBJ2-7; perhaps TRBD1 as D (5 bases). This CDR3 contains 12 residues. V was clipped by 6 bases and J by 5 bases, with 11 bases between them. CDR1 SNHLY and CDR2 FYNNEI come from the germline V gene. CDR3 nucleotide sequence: TGTGCCAGCAGCTTGATGACAGACGAGCAGTACTTC. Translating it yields CASSLMTDEQYF.

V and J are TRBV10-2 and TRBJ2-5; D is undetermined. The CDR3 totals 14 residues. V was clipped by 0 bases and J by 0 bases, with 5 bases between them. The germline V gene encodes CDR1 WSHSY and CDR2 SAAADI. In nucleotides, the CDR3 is TGCGCCAGCAGTGAGTCGGGCAACCAAGAGACCCAGTACTTC. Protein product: CASSESGNQETQYF.

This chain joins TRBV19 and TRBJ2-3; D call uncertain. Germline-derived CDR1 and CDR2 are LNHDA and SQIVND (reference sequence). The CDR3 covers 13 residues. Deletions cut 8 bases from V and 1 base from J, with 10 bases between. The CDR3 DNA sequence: TGTGCCAGTTCCGACACAGGCACAGATACGCAGTATTTT. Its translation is CASSDTGTDTQYF.

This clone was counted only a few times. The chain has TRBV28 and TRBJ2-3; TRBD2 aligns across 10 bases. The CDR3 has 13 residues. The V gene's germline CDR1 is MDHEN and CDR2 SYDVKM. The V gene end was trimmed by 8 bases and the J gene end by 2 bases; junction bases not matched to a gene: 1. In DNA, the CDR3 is TGTGCCAGCGGACTAGCGGCCACAGATACGCAGTATTTT. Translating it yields CASGLAATDTQYF.

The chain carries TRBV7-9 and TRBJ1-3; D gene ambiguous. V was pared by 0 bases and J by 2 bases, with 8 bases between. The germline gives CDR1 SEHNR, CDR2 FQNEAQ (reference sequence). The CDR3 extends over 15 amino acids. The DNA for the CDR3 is TGTGCCAGCAGCTTAGCAGGGAGCGCTGGAAACACCATATATTTT. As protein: CASSLAGSAGNTIYF. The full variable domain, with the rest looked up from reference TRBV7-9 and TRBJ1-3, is DTGVSQNPRHKITKRGQNVTFRCDPISEHNRLYWYRQTLGQGPEFLTYFQNEAQLEKSRLLSDRFSAERPKGSFSTLEIQRTEQGDSAMYLCASSLAGSAGNTIYFGEGSWLTVV.

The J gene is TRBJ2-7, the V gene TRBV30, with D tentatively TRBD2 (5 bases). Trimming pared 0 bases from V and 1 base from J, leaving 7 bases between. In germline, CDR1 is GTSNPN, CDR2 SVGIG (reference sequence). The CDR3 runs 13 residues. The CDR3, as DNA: TGTGCCTGGAGTGTACCGGGGTCCTACGAGCAGTACTTC. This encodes CAWSVPGSYEQYF.

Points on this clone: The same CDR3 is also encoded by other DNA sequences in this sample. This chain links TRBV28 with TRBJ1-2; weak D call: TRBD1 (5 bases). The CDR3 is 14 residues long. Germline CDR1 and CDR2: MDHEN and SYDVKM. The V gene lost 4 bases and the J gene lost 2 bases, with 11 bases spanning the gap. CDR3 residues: CASSSGQGNYGYTF. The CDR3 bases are TGTGCCAGCAGTTCCGGTCAGGGCAACTATGGCTACACCTTC.